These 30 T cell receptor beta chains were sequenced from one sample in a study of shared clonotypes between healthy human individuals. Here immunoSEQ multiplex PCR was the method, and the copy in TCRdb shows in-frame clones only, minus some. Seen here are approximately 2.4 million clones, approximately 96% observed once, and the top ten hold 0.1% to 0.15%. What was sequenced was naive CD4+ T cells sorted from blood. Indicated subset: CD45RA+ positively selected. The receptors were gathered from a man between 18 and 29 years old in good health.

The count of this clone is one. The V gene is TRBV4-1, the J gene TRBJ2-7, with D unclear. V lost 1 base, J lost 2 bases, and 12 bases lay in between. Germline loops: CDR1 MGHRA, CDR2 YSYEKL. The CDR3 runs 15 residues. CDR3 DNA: TGCGCCAGCAGCCAAGGACGGAAGCATACCTACGAGCAGTACTTC. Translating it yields CASSQGRKHTYEQYF.

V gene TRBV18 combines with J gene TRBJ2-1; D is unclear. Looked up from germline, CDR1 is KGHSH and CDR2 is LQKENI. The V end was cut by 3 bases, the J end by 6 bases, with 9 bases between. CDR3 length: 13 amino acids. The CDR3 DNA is TGTGCCAGCTCACCCATCGAAAGCAATGAGCAGTTCTTC. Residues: CASSPIESNEQFF.

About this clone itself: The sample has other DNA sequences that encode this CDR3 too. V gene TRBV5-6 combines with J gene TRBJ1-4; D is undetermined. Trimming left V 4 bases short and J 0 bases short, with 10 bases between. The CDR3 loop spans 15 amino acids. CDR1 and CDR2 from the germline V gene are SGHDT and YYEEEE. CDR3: CASSLGPATNEKLFF. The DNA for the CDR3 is TGTGCCAGCAGCCTAGGACCAGCAACTAATGAAAAACTGTTTTTT.

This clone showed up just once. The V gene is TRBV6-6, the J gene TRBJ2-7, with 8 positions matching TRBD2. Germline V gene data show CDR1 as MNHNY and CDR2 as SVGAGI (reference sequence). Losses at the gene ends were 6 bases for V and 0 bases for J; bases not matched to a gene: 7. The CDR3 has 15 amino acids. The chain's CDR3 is CASSGSGTSSYEQYF. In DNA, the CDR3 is TGTGCCAGCAGCGGATCCGGGACTAGCTCCTACGAGCAGTACTTC.

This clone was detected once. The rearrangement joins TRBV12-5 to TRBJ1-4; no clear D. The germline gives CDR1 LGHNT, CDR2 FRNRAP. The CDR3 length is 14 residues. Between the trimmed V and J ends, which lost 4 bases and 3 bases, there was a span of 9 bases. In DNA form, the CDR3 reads TGTGCTAGTGGTTCATCTTGGGCTAATGAAAAACTGTTTTTT. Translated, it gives CASGSSWANEKLFF.

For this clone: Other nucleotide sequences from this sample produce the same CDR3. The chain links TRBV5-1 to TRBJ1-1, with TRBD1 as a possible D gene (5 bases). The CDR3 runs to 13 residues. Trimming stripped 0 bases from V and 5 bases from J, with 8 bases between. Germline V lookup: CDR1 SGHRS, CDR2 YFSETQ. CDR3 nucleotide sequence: TGCGCCAGCAGCTTGGTGGGGGAAACTGAAGCTTTCTTT. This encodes CASSLVGETEAFF.

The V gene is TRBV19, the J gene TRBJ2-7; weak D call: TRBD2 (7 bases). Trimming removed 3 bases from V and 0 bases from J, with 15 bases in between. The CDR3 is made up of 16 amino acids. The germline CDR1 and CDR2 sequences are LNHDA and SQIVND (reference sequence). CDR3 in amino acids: CASSIGGGLSSYEQYF. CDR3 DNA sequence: TGTGCCAGTAGTATTGGCGGGGGCTTGAGCTCCTACGAGCAGTACTTC.

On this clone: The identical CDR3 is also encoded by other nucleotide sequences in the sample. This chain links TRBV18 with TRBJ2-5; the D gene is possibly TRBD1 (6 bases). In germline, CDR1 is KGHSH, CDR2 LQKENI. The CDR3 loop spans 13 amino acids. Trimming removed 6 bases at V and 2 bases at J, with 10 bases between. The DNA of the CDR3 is TGTGCCAGCTCGCGCGGACAGCAAGAGACCCAGTACTTC. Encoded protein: CASSRGQQETQYF.

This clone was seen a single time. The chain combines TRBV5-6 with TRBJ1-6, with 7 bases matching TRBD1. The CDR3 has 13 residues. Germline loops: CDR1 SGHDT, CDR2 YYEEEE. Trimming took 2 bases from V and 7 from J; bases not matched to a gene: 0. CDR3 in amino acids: CASSFRGNSPLHF. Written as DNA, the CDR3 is TGTGCCAGCAGCTTCAGGGGGAATTCACCCCTCCACTTT.

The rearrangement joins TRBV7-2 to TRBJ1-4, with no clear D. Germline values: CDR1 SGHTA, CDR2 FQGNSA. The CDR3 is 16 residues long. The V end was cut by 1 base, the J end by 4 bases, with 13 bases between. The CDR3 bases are TGTGCCAGCAGCTTAGATCACCCAGGACTTAATGAAAAACTGTTTTTT. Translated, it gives CASSLDHPGLNEKLFF.

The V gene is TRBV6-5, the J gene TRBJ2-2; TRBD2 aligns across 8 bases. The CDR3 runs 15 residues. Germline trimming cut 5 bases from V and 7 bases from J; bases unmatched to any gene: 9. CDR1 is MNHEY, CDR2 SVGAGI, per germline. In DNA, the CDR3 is TGTGCCAGCAGTCTTAGCGGGACGGTTAGCGGGGAGCTGTTTTTT. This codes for CASSLSGTVSGELFF.

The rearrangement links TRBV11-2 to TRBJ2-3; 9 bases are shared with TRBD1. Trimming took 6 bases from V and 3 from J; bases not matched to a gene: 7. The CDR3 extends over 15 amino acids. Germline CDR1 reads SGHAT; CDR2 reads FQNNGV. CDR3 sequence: CASRDPGQGTDTQYF. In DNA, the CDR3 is TGTGCCAGCAGGGACCCGGGACAGGGTACAGATACGCAGTATTTT.

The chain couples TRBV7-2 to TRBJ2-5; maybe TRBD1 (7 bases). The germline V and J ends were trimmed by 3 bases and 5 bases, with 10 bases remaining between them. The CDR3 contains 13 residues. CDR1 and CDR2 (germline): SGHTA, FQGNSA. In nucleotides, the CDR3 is TGTGCCAGCAGCTTCAGGGGGAGGGAGACCCAGTACTTC. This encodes CASSFRGRETQYF.

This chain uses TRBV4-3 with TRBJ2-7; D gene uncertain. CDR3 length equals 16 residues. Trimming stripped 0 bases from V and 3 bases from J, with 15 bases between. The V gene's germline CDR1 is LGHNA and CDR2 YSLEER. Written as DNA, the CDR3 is TGCGCCAGCAGCCAAGATCCCTTGGTGCCCAGCTACGAGCAGTACTTC. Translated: CASSQDPLVPSYEQYF.

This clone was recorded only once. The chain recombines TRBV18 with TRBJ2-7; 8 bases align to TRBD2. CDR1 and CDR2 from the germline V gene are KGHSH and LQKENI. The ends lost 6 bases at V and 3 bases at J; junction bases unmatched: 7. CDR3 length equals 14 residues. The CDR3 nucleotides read TGTGCCAGCTCGCAACTAGCGGTTGGCTACGAGCAGTACTTC. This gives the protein CASSQLAVGYEQYF. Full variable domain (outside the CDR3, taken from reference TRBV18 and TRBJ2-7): NAGVMQNPRHLVRRRGQEARLRCSPMKGHSHVYWYRQLPEEGLKFMVYLQKENIIDESGMPKERFSAEFPKEGPSILRIQQVVRGDSAAYFCASSQLAVGYEQYFGPGTRLTVT.

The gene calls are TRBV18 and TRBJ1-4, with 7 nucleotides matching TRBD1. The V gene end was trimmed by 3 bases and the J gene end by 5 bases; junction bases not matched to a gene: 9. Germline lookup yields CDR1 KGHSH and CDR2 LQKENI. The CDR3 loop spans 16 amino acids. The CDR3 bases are TGTGCCAGCTCACCGGGAGCGGGACAGCTAAATGAAAAACTGTTTTTT. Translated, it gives CASSPGAGQLNEKLFF.

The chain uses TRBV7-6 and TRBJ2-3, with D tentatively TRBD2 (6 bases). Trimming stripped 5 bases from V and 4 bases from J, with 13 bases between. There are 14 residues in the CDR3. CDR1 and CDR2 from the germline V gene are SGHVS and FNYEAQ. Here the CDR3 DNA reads TGTGCCAGCAGCCCCAGACTAGTTGCAGATACGCAGTATTTT. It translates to CASSPRLVADTQYF.

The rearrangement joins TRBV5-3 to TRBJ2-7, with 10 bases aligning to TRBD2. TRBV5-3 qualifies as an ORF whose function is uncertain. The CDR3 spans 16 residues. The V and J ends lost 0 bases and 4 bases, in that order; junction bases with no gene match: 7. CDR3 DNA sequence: TGTGCCAGAAGCTTGGTCCGGACTAGCGGTAAGTACGAGCAGTACTTC. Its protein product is CARSLVRTSGKYEQYF.

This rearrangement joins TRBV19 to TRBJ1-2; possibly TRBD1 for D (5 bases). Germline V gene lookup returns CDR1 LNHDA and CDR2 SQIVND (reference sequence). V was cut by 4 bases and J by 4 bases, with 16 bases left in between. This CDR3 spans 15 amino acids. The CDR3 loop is CASSTAQVQSYGYTF. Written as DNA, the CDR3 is TGTGCCAGTAGTACCGCACAGGTGCAAAGCTATGGCTACACCTTC. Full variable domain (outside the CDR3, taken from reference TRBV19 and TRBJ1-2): DGGITQSPKYLFRKEGQNVTLSCEQNLNHDAMYWYRQDPGQGLRLIYYSQIVNDFQKGDIAEGYSVSREKKESFPLTVTSAQKNPTAFYLCASSTAQVQSYGYTFGSGTRLTVV.

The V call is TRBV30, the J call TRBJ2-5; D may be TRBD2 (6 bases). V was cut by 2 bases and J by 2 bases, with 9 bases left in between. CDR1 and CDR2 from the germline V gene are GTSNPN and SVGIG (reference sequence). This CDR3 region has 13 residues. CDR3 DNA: TGTGCCTGGAGTTGGGAGGATCAAGAGACCCAGTACTTC. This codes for CAWSWEDQETQYF.

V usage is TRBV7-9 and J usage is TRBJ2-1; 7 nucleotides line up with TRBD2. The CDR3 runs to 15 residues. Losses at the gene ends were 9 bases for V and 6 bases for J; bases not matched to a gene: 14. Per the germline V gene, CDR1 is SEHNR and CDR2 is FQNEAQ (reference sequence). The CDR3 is CARGTSSGLFNEQFF. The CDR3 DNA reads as TGTGCCAGGGGGACGTCTAGCGGTCTTTTCAATGAGCAGTTCTTC.

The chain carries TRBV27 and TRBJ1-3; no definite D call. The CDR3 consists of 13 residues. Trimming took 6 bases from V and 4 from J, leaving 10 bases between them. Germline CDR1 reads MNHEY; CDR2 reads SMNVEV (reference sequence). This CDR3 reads CASSRNSGNTIYF. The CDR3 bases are TGTGCCAGCAGCCGGAACTCCGGAAACACCATATATTTT.

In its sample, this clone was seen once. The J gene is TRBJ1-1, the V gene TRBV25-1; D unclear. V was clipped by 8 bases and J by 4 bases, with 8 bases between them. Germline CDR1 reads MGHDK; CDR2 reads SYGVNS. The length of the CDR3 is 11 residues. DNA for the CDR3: TGTGCCAGCCGAAGGGCCACTGAAGCTTTCTTT. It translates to CASRRATEAFF.

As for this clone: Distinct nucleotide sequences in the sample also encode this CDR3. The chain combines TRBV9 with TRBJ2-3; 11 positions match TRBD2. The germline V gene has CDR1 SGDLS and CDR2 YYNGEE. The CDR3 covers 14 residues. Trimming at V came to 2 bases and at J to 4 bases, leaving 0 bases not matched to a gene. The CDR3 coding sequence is TGTGCCAGCAGCGTTAGCGGGGGGGCAGATACGCAGTATTTT. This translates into CASSVSGGADTQYF.

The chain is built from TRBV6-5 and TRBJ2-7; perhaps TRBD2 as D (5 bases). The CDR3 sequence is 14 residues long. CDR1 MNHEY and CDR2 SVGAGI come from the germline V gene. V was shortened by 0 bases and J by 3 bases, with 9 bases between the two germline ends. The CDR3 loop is CASSYSQRFYEQYF. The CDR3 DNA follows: TGTGCCAGCAGTTACTCCCAGCGGTTCTACGAGCAGTACTTC.

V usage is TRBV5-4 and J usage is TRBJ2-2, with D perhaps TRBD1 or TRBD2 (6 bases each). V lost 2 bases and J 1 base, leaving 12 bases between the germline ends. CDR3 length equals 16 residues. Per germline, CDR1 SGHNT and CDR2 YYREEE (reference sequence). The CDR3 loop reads CASSFGGGKNTGELFF. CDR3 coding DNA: TGTGCCAGCAGCTTCGGGGGCGGGAAGAACACCGGGGAGCTGTTTTTT.

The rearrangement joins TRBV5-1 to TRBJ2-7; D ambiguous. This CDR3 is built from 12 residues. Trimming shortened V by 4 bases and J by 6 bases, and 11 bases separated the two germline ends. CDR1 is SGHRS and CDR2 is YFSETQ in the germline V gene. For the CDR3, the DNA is TGCGCCAGCAGCAGACCTCCGAGCGAGCAGTACTTC. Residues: CASSRPPSEQYF.

Here the CDR3 DNA reads TGTGCCAGCAGCTTGGAAGGACTAGACGTGGGCACAGATACGCAGTATTTT. Translated, it gives CASSLEGLDVGTDTQYF. The chain is built from TRBV5-5 and TRBJ2-3; 7 positions match TRBD2. J lost 1 base, V lost 0 bases, and 8 bases had no gene match. The CDR3 has 17 residues. Germline loops: CDR1 SGHKS, CDR2 YYEKEE (reference sequence).

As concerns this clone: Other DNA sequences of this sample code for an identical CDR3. The CDR3 DNA reads TGTGCCATCAGTGAAGGGCTAGCGGACTACAATGAGCAGTTCTTC. This encodes CAISEGLADYNEQFF. V gene TRBV10-3 combines with J gene TRBJ2-1; TRBD2 aligns across 7 bases. Germline V gene data show CDR1 as ENHRY and CDR2 as SYGVKD. V shed 3 bases and J 3 bases; nucleotides not matched to a gene: 5. The CDR3 sequence is 15 residues long.

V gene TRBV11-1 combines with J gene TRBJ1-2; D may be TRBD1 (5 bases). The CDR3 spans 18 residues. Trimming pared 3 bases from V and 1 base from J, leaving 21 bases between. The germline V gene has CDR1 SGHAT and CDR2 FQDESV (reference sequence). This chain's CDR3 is CASSFTGAGGGHNYGYTF. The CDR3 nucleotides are TGTGCCAGCAGCTTTACTGGGGCCGGTGGCGGACATAACTATGGCTACACCTTC.